This TCR beta chain originates from a study of immune evolution from preneoplasia to lung adenocarcinoma. Study-level findings and limits: Later-stage lesions appeared to have more T cells, more diversity, less clonality. Top clone share appeared to fall from AAH through AIS, MIA, adenocarcinoma. Compared with EGFR-mutant or double wild-type lesions, KRAS-mutant nodules were more clonal.

Trimming took off 3 bases at V and 1 base at J, with 6 bases between the two ends. The CDR3 loop spans 13 amino acids. The germline CDR1 and CDR2 sequences are LNHDA and SQIVND (reference sequence). Using immunoSEQ multiplex PCR, the repertoire was profiled, and TCRdb retains in-frame clones only, with some absent. The table includes roughly 9,200 clones, over 80% detected once. As to this clone: Its antigen is unidentified.

The specimen was FFPE minimally invasive lung adenocarcinoma tissue. The rearrangement links TRBV19 to TRBJ1-1; D gene ambiguous. The source of this sequence is a donor older than 65 with lung adenocarcinoma. The CDR3 spells CASSIGGNTEAFF. The CDR3 DNA sequence: TGTGCCAGTAGTATTGGCGGGAACACTGAAGCTTTCTTT.